This T cell receptor (beta chain) derives from a study of cytomegalovirus exposure and HLA in healthy donors. The CDR3 runs 15 residues. Trimming at V came to 4 bases and at J to 4 bases, leaving 8 bases not matched to a gene. The germline CDR1 and CDR2 sequences are SGHTS and YDEGEE. Primers included in the PCR were 60 Vbeta and 13 Jbeta primers. Assay: immunoSEQ multiplex PCR; the TCRdb copy retains only in-frame clones and omits some. The profile shows more than 80,000 clones, about three quarters of them singletons. The rearrangement joins TRBV5-8 to TRBJ2-1; 7 bases map to TRBD1. Sequenced input: PBMCs. The receptor was derived from a human donor in good health. This chain's CDR3 is CASSLTGDAYNEQFF. CDR3 nucleotides: TGTGCCAGCAGCCTAACAGGGGATGCTTACAATGAGCAGTTCTTC.